The rows below give T cell receptor beta chains drawn from one sample of a study of T cell repertoires in aging, cancer and after chemotherapy. TCRdb reanalysed the multiplex PCR reads using MiXCR and keeps one entry per CDR3 protein. The sample lists around 2,000 distinct CDR3 sequences, approximately 16% occurring once. Sequences were obtained from blood. The receptors were gathered from a human donor with a solid tumor. Both conserved end residues are part of each CDR3. A D gene is named only where the DNA matches it firmly. Only some rows state a clone size, as once, few, many or a class for expanded clones.

medium-sized	TRBV6-5	TRBD2	TRBJ2-3	CASSSGGAPTDTQYF	TGTGCCAGCAGTTCGGGGGGGGCTCCCACAGATACGCAGTATTTT
NA	TRBV20-1	NA	TRBJ2-4	CSARLPAGFEVQYF	TGCAGTGCTAGACTTCCGGCCGGTTTTGAGGTTCAGTACTTC
NA	TRBV4-3	NA	TRBJ2-1	CASSRDGVADNEQFF	TGCGCCAGCAGCCGCGACGGGGTAGCGGACAATGAGCAGTTCTTC
NA	TRBV19	NA	TRBJ2-5	CASSIGAQGQETQYF	TGTGCCAGTAGTATAGGGGCACAGGGCCAAGAGACCCAGTACTTC
medium-sized	TRBV6-4	TRBD2	TRBJ2-1	CASSGTSGSNEQFF	TGTGCCAGCAGTGGGACTAGCGGGAGCAATGAGCAGTTCTTC
large	TRBV19	NA	TRBJ1-2	CASSAQQGLYTF	TGTGCCAGTAGTGCCCAACAGGGACTCTACACCTTC
NA	TRBV14	NA	TRBJ2-5	CASSPLQGRGTQYF	TGTGCCAGCAGCCCTCTACAGGGAAGAGGGACCCAGTACTTC
NA	TRBV5-3	TRBD1	TRBJ1-5	CARSSSIWDRRVNSNQPQHF	TGTGCCAGAAGCTCGAGCATATGGGACAGAAGGGTAAATAGCAATCAGCCCCAGCATTTT
medium-sized	TRBV4-3	NA	TRBJ2-3	CASSQGVADTQYF	TGCGCCAGCAGCCAGGGTGTCGCAGATACGCAGTATTTT
few	TRBV7-2	NA	TRBJ1-3	CASSAGHPTGNTIYF	TGTGCCAGCAGCGCGGGACATCCGACTGGAAACACCATATATTTT
few	TRBV7-3	NA	TRBJ1-3	CASSLDGLSSGNTIYF	TGTGCCAGCAGCCTCGACGGCCTTAGCTCTGGAAACACCATATATTTT
medium-sized	TRBV20-1	TRBD1	TRBJ2-2	CSASDRGTGELFF	TGCAGTGCTAGTGACAGGGGAACCGGGGAGCTGTTTTTT
NA	TRBV28	NA	TRBJ2-2	CASSFRRRQGNTGELFF	TGTGCCAGCAGTTTTCGGAGGCGTCAGGGGAACACCGGGGAGCTGTTTTTT
NA	TRBV28	NA	TRBJ1-1	CASSLYRFMNTEAFF	TGTGCCAGCAGTTTATACAGGTTTATGAACACTGAAGCTTTCTTT
medium-sized	TRBV20-1	TRBD2	TRBJ2-7	CSATTTSAEQYF	TGCAGTGCTACAACCACTAGCGCCGAGCAGTACTTC
few	TRBV4-2	TRBD2	TRBJ2-7	CASSQEVAGAYEQYF	TGTGCCAGCAGCCAAGAAGTAGCGGGGGCCTACGAGCAGTACTTC
medium-sized	TRBV6-2/TRBV6-3	NA	TRBJ2-7	CASSSNAVYEQYF	TGTGCCAGCAGTTCCAACGCAGTTTACGAGCAGTACTTC
NA	TRBV5-1	NA	TRBJ1-2	CASSEGDGYTF	TGCGCCAGCAGCGAGGGTGACGGCTACACCTTC
large	TRBV19	NA	TRBJ1-5	CASTLLDGSNQPQHF	TGTGCCAGTACTCTTCTGGACGGTAGCAATCAGCCCCAGCATTTT
once	TRBV28	TRBD1	TRBJ2-3	CASSSPGQGSHTDTQYF	TGTGCCAGCAGTTCCCCGGGACAGGGGAGCCACACAGATACGCAGTATTTT
NA	TRBV12-3/TRBV12-4	NA	TRBJ2-5	CASSFEGGPQETQYF	TGTGCCAGCAGTTTCGAGGGGGGGCCTCAGGAGACCCAGTACTTC
medium-sized	TRBV27	TRBD2	TRBJ2-7	CASSAPGGGSEQYF	TGTGCCAGCAGTGCCCCTGGCGGGGGTAGCGAGCAGTACTTC
medium-sized	TRBV6-5	NA	TRBJ2-7	CASSYGTPYEQYF	TGTGCCAGCAGTTACGGCACCCCCTACGAGCAGTACTTC
once	TRBV25-1	NA	TRBJ2-3	CASSELLGRETQYF	TGTGCCAGCAGTGAATTACTAGGTAGGGAGACGCAGTATTTT
large	TRBV6-4	TRBD1	TRBJ2-3	CASSDSTGADTQYF	TGTGCCAGCAGTGACTCGACAGGGGCAGATACGCAGTATTTT
medium-sized	TRBV19	TRBD1	TRBJ1-5	CASSSSGQGSQPQHF	TGTGCCAGTAGTAGCTCCGGACAGGGCAGTCAGCCCCAGCATTTT
medium-sized	TRBV27	TRBD2	TRBJ2-1	CASSLNVGGANEQFF	TGTGCCAGCAGTTTAAATGTCGGGGGGGCAAATGAGCAGTTCTTC
NA	TRBV7-2	NA	TRBJ2-3	CASSTGLSSTDTQYF	TGTGCCAGCAGTACTGGACTGTCTAGCACAGATACGCAGTATTTT
few	TRBV6-2/TRBV6-3	TRBD2	TRBJ2-7	CASSWSPGTNGEQYF	TGTGCCAGCAGTTGGTCCCCCGGGACTAATGGCGAGCAGTACTTC
NA	TRBV29-1	NA	TRBJ2-2	CSVESRAGNTGELFF	TGCAGCGTTGAAAGCAGGGCCGGGAACACCGGGGAGCTGTTTTTT
few	TRBV7-9	NA	TRBJ1-1	CASSPPGWNTEAFF	TGTGCCAGCAGCCCCCCCGGATGGAACACTGAAGCTTTCTTT
few	TRBV28	NA	TRBJ2-5	CASSSPPGAPGETQYF	TGTGCCAGCAGTTCCCCCCCCGGGGCGCCGGGTGAGACCCAGTACTTC
medium-sized	TRBV20-1	NA	TRBJ1-2	CSARDSVWYGYTF	TGCAGTGCTAGGGACAGTGTCTGGTATGGCTACACCTTC
once	TRBV28	NA	TRBJ2-7	CASSPPYYEQYF	TGTGCCAGCAGTCCCCCGTACTACGAGCAGTACTTC
NA	TRBV5-6	NA	TRBJ1-5	CASSLGGAGYNQYQPQHF	TGTGCCAGCAGCTTGGGGGGGGCGGGGTATAATCAATATCAGCCCCAGCATTTT
NA	TRBV27	NA	TRBJ1-5	CASSLNGADNQPQHF	TGTGCCAGCAGTTTAAACGGAGCAGACAATCAGCCCCAGCATTTT
few	TRBV7-7	NA	TRBJ2-1	CASSLARGLGYNEQFF	TGTGCTAGCAGCTTAGCGCGGGGGCTGGGGTACAATGAGCAGTTCTTC